This record looks at one T cell receptor beta chain sequence and its context. The record originates from a study of PD-L1 blockade in urothelial cancer. For the study at large: Analyses used blood from 3 weeks (second dose) and 6 weeks after treatment start. The median T cell count in blood samples was 140,000 to 150,000.

TCRdb's copy holds only in-frame clones and misses some; the assay was immunoSEQ multiplex PCR. This sample has about 51,000 clones; around 88% occur once, and the top ten carry more than 15%. Patients presented with locally advanced or metastatic urothelial carcinoma. The sequence derives from a man aged 55 to 70 with urothelial cancer. The sequences come from PBMCs, collected around atezolizumab (anti-PD-L1) treatment.

CDR3 amino acids: CSVAVAIARPDTQYF. For the CDR3, the DNA is TGCAGCGTAGCCGTCGCGATCGCTCGCCCAGATACGCAGTATTTT. The chain has TRBV29-1 and TRBJ2-3; D ambiguous. The CDR3 totals 15 residues. V was shortened by 6 bases and J by 4 bases, with 20 bases between the two germline ends. In germline, CDR1 is SQVTM, CDR2 ANQGSEA.